The 12 T cell receptor beta chains in this list originate from one sample, sequenced in a study of T-cell reconstitution after alpha-beta-depleted transplantation in children. Unique molecular identifiers were incorporated during preparation of the TCRbeta library. TCRdb processed the PCR reads anew with MiXCR; each CDR3 protein has one entry. The data hold about 830,000 distinct CDR3 sequences, with 16% observed a single time. The sample here was PBMCs, mostly from graft donor cells, taken 360 days after TCRalphabeta/CD19-depleted stem cell transplant. These receptors were obtained from a male patient younger than 18 who had a stem cell transplant for acute lymphoblastic leukemia, so the T cells may come from the graft donor.

A few counts support this clonotype. A read error may produce the germline difference seen at one junction end. The V and J genes are TRBV7-9 and TRBJ2-1, with D hard to call. This CDR3 has 15 amino acids. Per the germline V gene, CDR1 is SEHNR and CDR2 is FQNEAQ (reference sequence). Here the CDR3 DNA reads TGTGCCAGCACCTTAGCCTCCTCTCTAGTTGACGAGCAGTTCTTC. It yields the protein CASTLASSLVDEQFF.

The chain recombines TRBV12-3 or TRBV12-4 with TRBJ2-7; possibly TRBD2 for D (6 bases). The V and J ends lost 5 bases and 10 bases respectively, with 18 bases between them. This CDR3 is built from 13 residues. Here the CDR3 DNA reads TGTGCCAGCAGTGATAGTGCGGGGAGCGACCAGTACTTC. This translates into CASSDSAGSDQYF.

This chain links TRBV7-9 with TRBJ2-7, with 12 bases aligning to TRBD1. The length of the CDR3 is 17 residues. CDR1 and CDR2 (germline): SEHNR, FQNEAQ (reference sequence). V lost 3 bases to trimming and J lost 6 bases; unmatched junction nucleotides: 12. The CDR3 protein is CASSFFLGQGAQGEQYF. DNA of the CDR3: TGTGCCAGCAGCTTCTTCCTGGGACAGGGGGCGCAGGGCGAGCAGTACTTC.

This clonotype was picked up a small number of times. The rearrangement uses TRBV9 and TRBJ2-3; no firm D call. Germline-derived CDR1 and CDR2 are SGDLS and YYNGEE. Between the trimmed V and J ends, which lost 0 bases and 2 bases, there was a span of 10 bases. This CDR3 has 15 amino acids. CDR3 loop: CASSVVPWATDTQYF. For the CDR3, the DNA is TGTGCCAGCAGCGTAGTTCCATGGGCCACAGATACGCAGTATTTT.

This clonotype turned up a few times. This rearrangement joins TRBV7-8 to TRBJ2-1; TRBD2 matches 10 bases. V was clipped by 5 bases and J by 6 bases; unmatched bases: 7. Germline V gene lookup returns CDR1 SGHVS and CDR2 FQNEAQ. The length of the CDR3 is 15 residues. The CDR3 DNA sequence: TGTGCCAGCAGCCCTCGGGCTAGCGGGAGCAATGAGCAGTTCTTC. As protein: CASSPRASGSNEQFF.

This clonotype has just a few counts. The chain couples TRBV7-9 to TRBJ2-5; the D gene is possibly TRBD2 (6 bases). V lost 5 bases and J lost 1, with 17 bases in between. The CDR3 covers 16 residues. Germline V gives CDR1 SEHNR, CDR2 FQNEAQ (reference sequence). CDR3 coding DNA: TGTGCCAGCAGCCCTGGTCCCCCGGGGGTCCAAGAGACCCAGTACTTC. Translating gives CASSPGPPGVQETQYF.

This clonotype was counted many times. The chain uses TRBV7-2 and TRBJ1-2; D is ambiguous. The V gene lost 0 bases and the J gene lost 9 bases, with 11 bases spanning the gap. CDR3 length: 13 amino acids. The V gene's germline CDR1 is SGHTA and CDR2 FQGNSA. CDR3 sequence reads: CASSLAGSNRYTF. In DNA form, the CDR3 reads TGTGCCAGCAGCTTAGCTGGTAGTAACCGCTACACCTTC.

The chain uses TRBV7-3 and TRBJ2-2; D is uncertain. Germline CDR1 and CDR2: SGHTA and FQGTGA. This CDR3 contains 13 residues. V was clipped by 3 bases and J by 7 bases, with 9 bases between them. CDR3 amino acids: CASSLRINGELFF. Written as DNA, the CDR3 is TGTGCCAGCAGCTTGAGGATTAACGGGGAGCTGTTTTTT.

This clonotype came up a few times. The CDR3 here is CASSKRDRPGGMTDTQYF. The CDR3 region has the DNA TGTGCCAGCAGTAAAAGGGACAGGCCCGGGGGGATGACAGATACGCAGTATTTT. V is TRBV6-1 and J is TRBJ2-3; D is perhaps TRBD1 (8 bases). This CDR3 is built from 18 residues. Germline assignment: CDR1 MNHNS and CDR2 SASEGT. The ends were cut back, 5 bases at V and 3 bases at J, with 24 bases in the middle.

This clonotype was seen repeatedly, ten times or more. V and J are TRBV5-5 and TRBJ2-2; 12 nucleotides line up with TRBD2. The length of the CDR3 is 18 residues. Losses at the gene ends were 0 bases for V and 3 bases for J; bases not matched to a gene: 6. Germline assignment: CDR1 SGHKS and CDR2 YYEKEE (reference sequence). This chain's CDR3 is CASSLVLAGGIDTGELFF. In DNA form, the CDR3 reads TGTGCCAGCAGCTTGGTACTAGCGGGAGGTATCGACACCGGGGAGCTGTTTTTT.

This clonotype was counted a few times. The chain recombines TRBV12-3 or TRBV12-4 with TRBJ2-5; TRBD2 matches at 7 bases. V lost 3 bases and J lost 4; bases outside the gene matches: 5. The CDR3 totals 14 residues. The CDR3 loop is CASSFWGGGETQYF. The CDR3 region has the DNA TGTGCCAGCAGTTTCTGGGGGGGTGGAGAGACCCAGTACTTC.

The gene calls are TRBV12-3 or TRBV12-4 and TRBJ2-1; D gene unclear. The V end lost 5 bases, the J end lost 2 bases, and 16 bases lay between the germline ends. The CDR3 spans 16 residues. The chain's CDR3 is CASSAQQRSTYNEQFF. The CDR3, as DNA: TGTGCCAGCAGTGCCCAACAGCGTTCAACCTACAATGAGCAGTTCTTC.